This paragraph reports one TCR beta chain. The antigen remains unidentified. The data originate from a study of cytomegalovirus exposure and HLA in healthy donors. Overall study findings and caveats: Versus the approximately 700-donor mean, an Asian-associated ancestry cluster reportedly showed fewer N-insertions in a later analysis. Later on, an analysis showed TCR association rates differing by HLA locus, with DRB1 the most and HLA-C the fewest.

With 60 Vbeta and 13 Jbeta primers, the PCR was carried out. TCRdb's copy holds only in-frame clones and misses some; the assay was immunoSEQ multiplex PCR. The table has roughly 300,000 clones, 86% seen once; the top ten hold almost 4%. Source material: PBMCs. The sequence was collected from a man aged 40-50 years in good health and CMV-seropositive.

The CDR3 DNA reads TGTGCCAGCTCCTCCCTCGGCGGGAGTCTAGATACGCAGTATTTT. This gives the protein CASSSLGGSLDTQYF. This chain joins TRBV7-2 and TRBJ2-3, with TRBD2 matching over 7 bases. Germline CDR1 SGHTA, CDR2 FQGNSA. Trimming at V came to 8 bases and at J to 5 bases, leaving 13 bases not matched to a gene. This CDR3 has 15 residues.